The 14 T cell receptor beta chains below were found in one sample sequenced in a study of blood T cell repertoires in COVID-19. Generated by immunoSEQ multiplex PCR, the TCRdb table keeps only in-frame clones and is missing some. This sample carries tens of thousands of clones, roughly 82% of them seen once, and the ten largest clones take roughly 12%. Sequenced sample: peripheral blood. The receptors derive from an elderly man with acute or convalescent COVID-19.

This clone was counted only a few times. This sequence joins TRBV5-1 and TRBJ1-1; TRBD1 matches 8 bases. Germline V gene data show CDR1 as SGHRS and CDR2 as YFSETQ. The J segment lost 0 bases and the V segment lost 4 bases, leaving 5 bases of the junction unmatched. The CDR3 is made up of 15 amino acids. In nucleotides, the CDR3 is TGCGCCAGCAGCGGACGGACAGGGCTGAACACTGAAGCTTTCTTT. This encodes CASSGRTGLNTEAFF.

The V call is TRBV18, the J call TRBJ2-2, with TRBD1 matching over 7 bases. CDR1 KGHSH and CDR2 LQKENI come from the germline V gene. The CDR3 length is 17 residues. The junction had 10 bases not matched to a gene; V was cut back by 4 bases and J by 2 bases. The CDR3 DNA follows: TGTGCCAGCTCACGAGACGAGACAGGGACCAACACCGGGGAGCTGTTTTTT. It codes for CASSRDETGTNTGELFF. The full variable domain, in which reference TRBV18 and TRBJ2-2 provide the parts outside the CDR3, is NAGVMQNPRHLVRRRGQEARLRCSPMKGHSHVYWYRQLPEEGLKFMVYLQKENIIDESGMPKERFSAEFPKEGPSILRIQQVVRGDSAAYFCASSRDETGTNTGELFFGEGSRLTVL.

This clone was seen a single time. CDR3: CASSEYLAQWDRYRLTEAFF. Here the CDR3 DNA reads TGCGCCAGCAGTGAGTACCTAGCCCAGTGGGACAGGTACCGGCTGACTGAAGCTTTCTTT. V is TRBV10-2 and J is TRBJ1-1; 8 bases fit TRBD1. CDR1 and CDR2 (germline): WSHSY, SAAADI. The CDR3 runs to 20 residues. V lost 1 base and J lost 5; bases outside the gene matches: 21.

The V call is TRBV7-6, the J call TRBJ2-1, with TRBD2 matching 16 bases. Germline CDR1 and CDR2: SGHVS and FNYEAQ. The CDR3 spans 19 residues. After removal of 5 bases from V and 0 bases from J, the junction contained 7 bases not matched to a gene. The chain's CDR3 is CASSVGTSGGASSYNEQFF. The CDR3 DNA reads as TGTGCCAGCAGCGTGGGGACTAGCGGGGGGGCGAGCTCCTACAATGAGCAGTTCTTC.

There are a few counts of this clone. The CDR3 coding sequence is TGCGCCAGCAGCTTATTAGTAGCCTCCTACGAGCAGTACTTC. Protein product: CASSLLVASYEQYF. The gene calls are TRBV5-1 and TRBJ2-7; D is ambiguous. The CDR3 spans 14 residues. The germline V and J ends were trimmed by 2 bases and 0 bases, with 9 bases remaining between them. The germline V gene has CDR1 SGHRS and CDR2 YFSETQ.

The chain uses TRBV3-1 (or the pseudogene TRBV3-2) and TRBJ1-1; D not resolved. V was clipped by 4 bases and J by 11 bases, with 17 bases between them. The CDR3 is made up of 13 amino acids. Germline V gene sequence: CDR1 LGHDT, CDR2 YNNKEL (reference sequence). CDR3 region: CASSPNGGLDAFF. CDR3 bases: TGTGCCAGCAGCCCCAATGGAGGGCTTGACGCTTTCTTT.

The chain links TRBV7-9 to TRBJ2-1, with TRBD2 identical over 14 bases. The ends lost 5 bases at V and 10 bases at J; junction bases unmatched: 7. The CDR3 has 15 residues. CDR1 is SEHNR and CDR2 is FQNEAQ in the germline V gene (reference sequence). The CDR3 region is CASSPGLAGVIEQFF. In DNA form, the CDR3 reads TGTGCCAGCAGCCCGGGACTAGCGGGGGTGATCGAGCAGTTCTTC.

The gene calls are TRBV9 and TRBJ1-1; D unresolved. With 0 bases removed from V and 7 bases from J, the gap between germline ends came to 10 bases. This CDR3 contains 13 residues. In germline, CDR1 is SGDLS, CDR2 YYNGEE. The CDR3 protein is CASSVAGGGEAFF. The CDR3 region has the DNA TGTGCCAGCAGCGTAGCCGGTGGTGGTGAAGCTTTCTTT.

CDR3 DNA: TGTGCCACCAGTGACTCCGGTAGGAGAGATACGCAGTATTTT. Encoded protein: CATSDSGRRDTQYF. This chain uses TRBV24-1 with TRBJ2-3, with D uncertain. V lost 4 bases and J lost 5, with 12 bases in between. CDR3 length: 14 residues. Germline CDR1 KGHDR, CDR2 SFDVKD.

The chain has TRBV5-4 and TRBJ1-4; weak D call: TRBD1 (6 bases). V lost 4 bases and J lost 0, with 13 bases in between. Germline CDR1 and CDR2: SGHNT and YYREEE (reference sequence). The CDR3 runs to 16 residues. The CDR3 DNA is TGTGCCAGCAGCAAAGGACAGAAGTCAACTAATGAAAAACTGTTTTTT. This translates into CASSKGQKSTNEKLFF.

The chain's CDR3 is CASSPPGSSYNEQFF. The CDR3 region has the DNA TGTGCCAGCAGCCCACCCGGGAGCTCCTACAATGAGCAGTTCTTC. V usage is TRBV7-3 and J usage is TRBJ2-1; D is possibly TRBD2 (6 bases). Germline CDR1 is SGHTA and CDR2 is FQGTGA. The CDR3 length is 15 residues. The V end lost 5 bases, the J end lost 0 bases, and 11 bases lay between the germline ends.

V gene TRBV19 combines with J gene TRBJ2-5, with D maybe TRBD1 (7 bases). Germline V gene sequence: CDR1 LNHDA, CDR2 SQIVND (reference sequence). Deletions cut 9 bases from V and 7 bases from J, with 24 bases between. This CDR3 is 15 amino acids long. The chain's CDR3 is CASEPNVAGGGTQYF. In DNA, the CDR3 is TGTGCCAGCGAACCTAACGTGGCAGGGGGAGGGACCCAGTACTTC. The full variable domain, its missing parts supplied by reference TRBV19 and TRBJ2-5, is DGGITQSPKYLFRKEGQNVTLSCEQNLNHDAMYWYRQDPGQGLRLIYYSQIVNDFQKGDIAEGYSVSREKKESFPLTVTSAQKNPTAFYLCASEPNVAGGGTQYFGPGTRLLVL.

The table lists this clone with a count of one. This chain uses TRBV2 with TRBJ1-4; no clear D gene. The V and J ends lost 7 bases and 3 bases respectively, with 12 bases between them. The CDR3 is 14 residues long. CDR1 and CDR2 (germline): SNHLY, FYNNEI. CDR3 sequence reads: CASKMSTSNEKLFF. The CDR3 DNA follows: TGTGCCAGCAAAATGTCGACATCTAATGAAAAACTGTTTTTT.

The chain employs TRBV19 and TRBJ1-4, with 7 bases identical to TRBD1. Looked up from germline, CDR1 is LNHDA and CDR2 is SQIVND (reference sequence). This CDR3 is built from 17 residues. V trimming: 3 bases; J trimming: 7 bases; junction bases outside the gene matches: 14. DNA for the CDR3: TGTGCCAGTAGTATGCAGGGGGTTCCTACTAAGGGTGAAAAACTGTTTTTT. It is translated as CASSMQGVPTKGEKLFF.